Below are 17 T cell receptor beta chains sequenced from a single sample in a study of cytomegalovirus exposure and HLA in healthy donors. Primers for the PCR totalled 60 Vbeta and 13 Jbeta. Using immunoSEQ multiplex PCR, the repertoire was profiled, and TCRdb retains in-frame clones only, with some absent. The table has about 130,000 clones, approximately 82% seen once. The sample comprised PBMCs. These receptors originate from a female donor in good health and CMV-seronegative.

The J gene is TRBJ1-5, the V gene TRBV6-6; D is ambiguous. CDR1 is MNHNY and CDR2 is SVGAGI in the germline V gene (reference sequence). There are 13 residues in the CDR3. V gave up 5 bases and J gave up 6 bases, with 11 bases separating them. As DNA, the CDR3 is TGTGCCAGCAGTCTATCCCTTGGTCAGCCCCAGCATTTT. Protein sequence: CASSLSLGQPQHF.

The V gene is TRBV6-6, the J gene TRBJ1-6; D is possibly TRBD1 (5 bases). This CDR3 comprises 13 residues. Germline loops: CDR1 MNHNY, CDR2 SVGAGI (reference sequence). Between the trimmed V and J ends, which lost 8 bases and 7 bases, there was a span of 12 bases. The CDR3 nucleotides read TGTGCCAGCCGGGGGGATTGGAATTCACCCCTCCACTTT. It yields the protein CASRGDWNSPLHF.

This clone has more than one count but fewer than ten. This rearrangement joins TRBV13 to TRBJ2-1; 9 bases are shared with TRBD2. The junction had 12 bases not matched to a gene; V was cut back by 2 bases and J by 4 bases. The CDR3 contains 18 residues. Germline CDR1 PRHDT, CDR2 FYEKMQ (reference sequence). CDR3 protein: CASSLSVSSGVLYNEQFF. CDR3 DNA: TGTGCCAGCAGCTTATCGGTGTCTAGCGGGGTTTTGTACAATGAGCAGTTCTTC.

The chain is built from TRBV9 and TRBJ2-3; tentative D call: TRBD2 (6 bases). The germline V gene encodes CDR1 SGDLS and CDR2 YYNGEE. V gave up 2 bases and J gave up 1 base, with 14 bases separating them. The CDR3 is made up of 16 amino acids. The CDR3, as DNA: TGTGCCAGCAGCGTTTCGGGGGAGAGGGGCACAGATACGCAGTATTTT. Its translation: CASSVSGERGTDTQYF.

The chain has TRBV6-5 and TRBJ1-4, with a weak D call TRBD1 (5 bases). The CDR3 has 14 residues. V dropped 4 bases and J dropped 7 bases, with 13 bases sitting between them. The germline gives CDR1 MNHEY, CDR2 SVGAGI. The CDR3 DNA follows: TGTGCCAGCAGTTTCGCAGGGTGGGGTGAAAAACTGTTTTTT. It yields the protein CASSFAGWGEKLFF.

V usage is TRBV19 and J usage is TRBJ2-7; D not certain. CDR3 length equals 14 residues. V was shortened by 3 bases and J by 5 bases, with 14 bases between the two germline ends. Germline-derived CDR1 and CDR2 are LNHDA and SQIVND (reference sequence). Here the CDR3 reads CASSIGPASNEQYF. The CDR3 nucleotides read TGTGCCAGTAGTATTGGTCCAGCGTCGAACGAGCAGTACTTC. Based on the CDR3 plus reference TRBV19 and TRBJ2-7, the full variable domain is DGGITQSPKYLFRKEGQNVTLSCEQNLNHDAMYWYRQDPGQGLRLIYYSQIVNDFQKGDIAEGYSVSREKKESFPLTVTSAQKNPTAFYLCASSIGPASNEQYFGPGTRLTVT.

The V and J genes are TRBV5-1 and TRBJ1-4; D may be TRBD1 (5 bases). This CDR3 contains 14 residues. The germline V and J ends were trimmed by 4 bases and 4 bases, with 11 bases remaining between them. Per germline, CDR1 SGHRS and CDR2 YFSETQ. The CDR3 reads CASSTAGGNEKLFF. The CDR3 coding sequence is TGCGCCAGCAGCACAGCCGGGGGTAATGAAAAACTGTTTTTT.

This sequence joins TRBV7-9 and TRBJ2-7, with 12 bases aligning to TRBD2. The CDR3 length is 15 residues. After removal of 2 bases from V and 4 bases from J, the junction contained 3 bases not matched to a gene. CDR1 SEHNR and CDR2 FQNEAQ come from the germline V gene (reference sequence). Here the CDR3 reads CASSLRGTSGYEQYF. The CDR3 region has the DNA TGTGCCAGCAGCTTAAGAGGGACTAGCGGGTACGAGCAGTACTTC.

This sequence joins TRBV15 and TRBJ1-2; D is possibly TRBD1 (6 bases). CDR3 length equals 17 residues. Germline V CDR1 and CDR2: LNHNV, YYDKDF (reference sequence). V was trimmed by 3 bases and J by 5 bases, leaving 22 bases between them. CDR3 nucleotides: TGTGCCACCAGCAGGGATGCGTTCGAGACAGGAACATATGGCTACACCTTC. Translation gives CATSRDAFETGTYGYTF. Using reference TRBV15 and TRBJ1-2 for the parts outside the CDR3, the full variable domain is DAMVIQNPRYQVTQFGKPVTLSCSQTLNHNVMYWYQQKSSQAPKLLFHYYDKDFNNEADTPDNFQSRRPNTSFCFLDIRSPGLGDTAMYLCATSRDAFETGTYGYTFGSGTRLTVV.

The V gene is TRBV9, the J gene TRBJ2-3; maybe TRBD2 (7 bases). V lost 5 bases and J 1 base, leaving 20 bases between the germline ends. The V gene's germline CDR1 is SGDLS and CDR2 YYNGEE. The CDR3 contains 17 residues. The DNA for the CDR3 is TGTGCCAGCAGTCATAACTCAGGGCGGGGGCGCACAGATACGCAGTATTTT. Its protein product is CASSHNSGRGRTDTQYF.

CDR3 coding DNA: TGCAGCGTTACGACAGGGCCAAATGAAAAACTGTTTTTT. Translation: CSVTTGPNEKLFF. The chain recombines TRBV29-1 with TRBJ1-4, with 7 nucleotides matching TRBD1. Germline V lookup: CDR1 SQVTM, CDR2 ANQGSEA. The V segment lost 5 bases and the J segment 5 bases; nucleotides outside the gene matches: 5. The CDR3 is 13 residues long.

This chain joins TRBV14 and TRBJ2-5; 10 bases line up with TRBD1. Trimming at V came to 1 base and at J to 2 bases, leaving 10 bases not matched to a gene. The CDR3 has 18 amino acids. CDR1 and CDR2 (germline): SGHDN, FVKESK. The CDR3 here is CASSQVDRGPFRQETQYF. CDR3 nucleotides: TGTGCCAGCAGCCAAGTCGACAGGGGGCCATTCCGTCAAGAGACCCAGTACTTC. The full variable domain, with the rest looked up from reference TRBV14 and TRBJ2-5, is EAGVTQFPSHSVIEKGQTVTLRCDPISGHDNLYWYRRVMGKEIKFLLHFVKESKQDESGMPNNRFLAERTGGTYSTLKVQPAELEDSGVYFCASSQVDRGPFRQETQYFGPGTRLLVL.

V and J are TRBV6-1 and TRBJ2-3; TRBD2 matches at 15 bases. The germline V gene encodes CDR1 MNHNS and CDR2 SASEGT. V shed 5 bases and J 9 bases; nucleotides not matched to a gene: 6. This CDR3 is 15 amino acids long. The CDR3 sequence: CASSNTGTSGRTQYF. CDR3 DNA sequence: TGTGCCAGCAGTAACACCGGGACTAGCGGGAGGACGCAGTATTTT.

This clone was seen more than once but under ten times. The CDR3 DNA is TGTGCCAGCAGTCCAGGACAGGGCTACGAGCAGTACTTC. It specifies CASSPGQGYEQYF. The gene calls are TRBV28 and TRBJ2-5; TRBD1 matches at 8 bases. The closer fit of TRBJ2-7 to the DNA end suggests the J call may be wrong. Germline assignment: CDR1 MDHEN and CDR2 SYDVKM. This CDR3 has 13 amino acids.

This sequence joins TRBV30 and TRBJ2-5; TRBD1 matches 7 bases. There are 13 residues in the CDR3. Trimming took 4 bases from V and 5 from J; bases not matched to a gene: 7. Germline-derived CDR1 and CDR2 are GTSNPN and SVGIG (reference sequence). CDR3 amino acids: CAWNRQGWETQYF. The CDR3 region has the DNA TGTGCCTGGAATCGACAGGGATGGGAGACCCAGTACTTC.

The genes are TRBV18 and TRBJ2-7, with 9 bases lining up with TRBD1. The CDR3 consists of 15 residues. Trimming removed 0 bases from V and 3 bases from J; junction bases left unmatched: 3. Germline CDR1 and CDR2: KGHSH and LQKENI. CDR3 amino acids: CASSPPGTGFYEQYF. CDR3 nucleotides: TGTGCCAGCTCACCACCAGGGACAGGGTTCTACGAGCAGTACTTC.

The V gene is TRBV4-2, the J gene TRBJ2-2, with D possibly being TRBD2 (6 bases). Germline-derived CDR1 and CDR2 are LGHNA and YNFKEQ. This CDR3 region has 16 residues. Trimming left V 4 bases short and J 4 bases short, with 16 bases between. The CDR3 DNA is TGTGCCAGCAGCCCCCCCCGGGGGAGGACCACCGGGGAGCTGTTTTTT. The encoded protein is CASSPPRGRTTGELFF.